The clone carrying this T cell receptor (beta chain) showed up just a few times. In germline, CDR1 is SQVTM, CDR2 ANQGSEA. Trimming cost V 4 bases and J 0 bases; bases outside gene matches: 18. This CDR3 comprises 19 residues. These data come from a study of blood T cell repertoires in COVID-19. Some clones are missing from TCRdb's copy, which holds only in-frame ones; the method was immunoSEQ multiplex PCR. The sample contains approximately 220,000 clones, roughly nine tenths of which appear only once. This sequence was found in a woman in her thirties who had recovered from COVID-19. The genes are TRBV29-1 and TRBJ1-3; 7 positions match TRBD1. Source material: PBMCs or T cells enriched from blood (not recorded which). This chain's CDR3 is CSVGREGTEVSNSGNTIYF. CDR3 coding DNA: TGCAGCGTTGGTCGGGAGGGGACAGAAGTTTCCAACTCTGGAAACACCATATATTTT.